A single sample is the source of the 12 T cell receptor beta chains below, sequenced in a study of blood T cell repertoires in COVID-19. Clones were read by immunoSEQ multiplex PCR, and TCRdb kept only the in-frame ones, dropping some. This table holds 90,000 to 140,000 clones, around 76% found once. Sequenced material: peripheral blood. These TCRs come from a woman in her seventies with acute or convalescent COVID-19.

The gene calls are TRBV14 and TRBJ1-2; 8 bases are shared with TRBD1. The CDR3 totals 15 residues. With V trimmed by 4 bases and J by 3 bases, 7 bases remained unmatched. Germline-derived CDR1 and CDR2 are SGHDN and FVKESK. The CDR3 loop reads CASSPRQGRYYGYTF. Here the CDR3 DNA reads TGTGCCAGCAGCCCCCGACAGGGGAGGTACTATGGCTACACCTTC.

The CDR3 sequence: CASSLEPFGGGYRRFF. The CDR3 DNA is TGTGCCAGCAGCTTGGAGCCGTTTGGGGGGGGATATAGGCGGTTCTTC. The chain carries TRBV5-4 and TRBJ2-1; TRBD2 agrees at 7 bases. Trimming took 0 bases from V and 15 from J; bases not matched to a gene: 18. The CDR3 loop spans 16 amino acids. Germline V CDR1 and CDR2: SGHNT, YYREEE (reference sequence).

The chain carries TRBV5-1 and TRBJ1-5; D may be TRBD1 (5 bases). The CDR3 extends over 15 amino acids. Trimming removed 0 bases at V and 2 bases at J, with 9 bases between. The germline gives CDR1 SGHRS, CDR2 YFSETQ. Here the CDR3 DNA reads TGCGCCAGCAGCTTGGAGACGGGGGGCAATCAGCCCCAGCATTTT. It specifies CASSLETGGNQPQHF.

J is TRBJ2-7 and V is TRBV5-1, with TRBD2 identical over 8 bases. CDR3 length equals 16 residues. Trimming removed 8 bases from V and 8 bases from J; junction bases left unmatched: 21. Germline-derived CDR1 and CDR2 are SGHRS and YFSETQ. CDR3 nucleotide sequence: TGCGCCAGTTTGCGCCTTCGGGGGGGCCGGGGGGGGCAGCAGTACTTC. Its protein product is CASLRLRGGRGGQQYF. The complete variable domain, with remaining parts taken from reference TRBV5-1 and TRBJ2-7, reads KAGVTQTPRYLIKTRGQQVTLSCSPISGHRSVSWYQQTPGQGLQFLFEYFSETQRNKGNFPGRFSGRQFSNSRSEMNVSTLELGDSALYLCASLRLRGGRGGQQYFGPGTRLTVT.

CDR3 in DNA: TGTGCCAGCAGTGAACGGGGGGCTGAGCAGCCCCAGCATTTT. Translating it yields CASSERGAEQPQHF. V is TRBV2 and J is TRBJ1-5; perhaps TRBD1 as D (6 bases). Per germline, CDR1 SNHLY and CDR2 FYNNEI. Trimming took off 2 bases at V and 7 bases at J, with 12 bases between the two ends. The CDR3 consists of 14 residues. The whole variable domain, filled in from reference TRBV2 and TRBJ1-5, reads EPEVTQTPSHQVTQMGQEVILRCVPISNHLYFYWYRQILGQKVEFLVSFYNNEISEKSEIFDDQFSVERPDGSNFTLKIRSTKLEDSAMYFCASSERGAEQPQHFGDGTRLSIL.

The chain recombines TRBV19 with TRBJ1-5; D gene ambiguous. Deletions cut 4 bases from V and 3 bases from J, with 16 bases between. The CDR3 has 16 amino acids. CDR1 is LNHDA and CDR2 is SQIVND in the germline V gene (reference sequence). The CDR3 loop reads CASSTYSRGDNQPQHF. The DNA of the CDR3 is TGTGCCAGTAGTACCTACTCCCGGGGTGACAATCAGCCCCAGCATTTT.

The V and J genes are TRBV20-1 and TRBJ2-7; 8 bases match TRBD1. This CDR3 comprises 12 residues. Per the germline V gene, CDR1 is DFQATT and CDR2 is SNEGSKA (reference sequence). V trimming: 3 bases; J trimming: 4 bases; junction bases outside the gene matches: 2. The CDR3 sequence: CSASQGAYEQYF. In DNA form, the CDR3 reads TGCAGTGCTAGTCAGGGGGCGTACGAGCAGTACTTC.

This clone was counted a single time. Here the CDR3 DNA reads TGTGCCAGCAGCGGTCCCCTAGGGGCTGGAAACACCATATATTTT. Its protein product is CASSGPLGAGNTIYF. The chain couples TRBV21-1 to TRBJ1-3; the table assigns TRBD1, which was not confirmed against the DNA. TRBV21-1 has pseudogene status. The CDR3 totals 15 residues.

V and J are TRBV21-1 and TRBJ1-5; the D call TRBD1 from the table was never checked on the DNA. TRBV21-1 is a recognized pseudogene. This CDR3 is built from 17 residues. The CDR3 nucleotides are TGTGCCAGCAGCCAGACCTCCGGGCAGGGAAGCAATCAGCCCCAGCATTTT. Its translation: CASSQTSGQGSNQPQHF.

In nucleotides, the CDR3 is TGTGCCAGTAGTATAGGAGTCGACGGGTACTATGGCTACACCTTC. Its translation: CASSIGVDGYYGYTF. The V call is TRBV19, the J call TRBJ1-2, with D uncertain. The germline V gene has CDR1 LNHDA and CDR2 SQIVND (reference sequence). Trimming removed 1 base at V and 3 bases at J, with 12 bases between. The CDR3 loop spans 15 amino acids.

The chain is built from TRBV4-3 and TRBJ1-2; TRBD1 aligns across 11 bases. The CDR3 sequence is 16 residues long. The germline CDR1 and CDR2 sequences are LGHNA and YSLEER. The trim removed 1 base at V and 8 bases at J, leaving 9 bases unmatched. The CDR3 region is CASSQGWTGGAGGYTF. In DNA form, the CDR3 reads TGCGCCAGCAGCCAAGGTTGGACAGGGGGCGCAGGGGGCTACACCTTC.

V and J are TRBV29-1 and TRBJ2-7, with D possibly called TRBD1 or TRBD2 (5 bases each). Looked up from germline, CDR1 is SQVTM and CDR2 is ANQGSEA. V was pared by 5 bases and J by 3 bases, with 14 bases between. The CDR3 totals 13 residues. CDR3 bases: TGCAGCGTTAAAGGGGCAGGACTCTACGAGCAGTACTTC. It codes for CSVKGAGLYEQYF.